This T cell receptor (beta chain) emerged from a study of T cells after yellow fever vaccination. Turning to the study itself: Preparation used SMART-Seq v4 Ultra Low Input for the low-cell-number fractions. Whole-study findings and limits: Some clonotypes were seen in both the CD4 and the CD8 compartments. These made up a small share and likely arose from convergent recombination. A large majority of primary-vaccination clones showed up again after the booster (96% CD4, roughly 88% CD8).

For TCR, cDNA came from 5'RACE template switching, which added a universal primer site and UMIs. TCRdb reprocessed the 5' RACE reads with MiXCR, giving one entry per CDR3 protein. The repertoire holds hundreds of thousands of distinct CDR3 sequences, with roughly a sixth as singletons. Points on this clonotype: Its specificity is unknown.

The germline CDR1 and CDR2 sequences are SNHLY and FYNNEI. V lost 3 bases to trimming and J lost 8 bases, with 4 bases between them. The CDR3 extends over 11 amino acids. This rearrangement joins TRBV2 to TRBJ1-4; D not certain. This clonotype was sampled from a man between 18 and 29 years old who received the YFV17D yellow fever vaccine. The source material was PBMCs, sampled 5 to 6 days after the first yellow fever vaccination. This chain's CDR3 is CASSDREKLFF. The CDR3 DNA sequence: TGTGCCAGCAGTGATAGGGAAAAACTGTTTTTT. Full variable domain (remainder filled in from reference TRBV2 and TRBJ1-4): EPEVTQTPSHQVTQMGQEVILRCVPISNHLYFYWYRQILGQKVEFLVSFYNNEISEKSEIFDDQFSVERPDGSNFTLKIRSTKLEDSAMYFCASSDREKLFFGSGTQLSVL.